The 8 T cell receptor beta chains in this list originate from one sample, sequenced in a study of neoadjuvant anti-PD-1 for oral cavity cancer. Measured with immunoSEQ multiplex PCR; TCRdb has only the in-frame clones, and not every one. The sample lists about 6,700 clones, around 50% occurring once. The specimen comprised tumor tissue, sampled before nivolumab (anti-PD-1) treatment. The receptors shown here come from a person aged 35-79 years with oral cavity squamous cell carcinoma.

This clone is categorized as large. This chain joins TRBV4-1 and TRBJ2-1, with a weak D call TRBD2 (6 bases). Germline lookup yields CDR1 MGHRA and CDR2 YSYEKL. This CDR3 comprises 17 residues. Between the trimmed V and J ends, which lost 3 bases and 0 bases, there was a span of 15 bases. The CDR3 here is CASSHLLTRSSYNEQFF. The CDR3 nucleotides read TGCGCCAGCAGCCACCTATTGACTAGGAGCTCCTACAATGAGCAGTTCTTC.

This clone was detected only a few times. This chain connects TRBV5-1 to TRBJ2-7; D possibly corresponds to TRBD1 (5 bases). V lost 0 bases and J lost 6, with 25 bases in between. CDR1 SGHRS and CDR2 YFSETQ come from the germline V gene. The CDR3 is 18 residues long. CDR3 sequence reads: CASSLGPRAERRFGEQYF. CDR3 nucleotides: TGCGCCAGCAGCTTGGGGCCCAGGGCAGAGAGGCGGTTTGGCGAGCAGTACTTC.

The rearrangement joins TRBV18 to TRBJ2-7; D is undetermined. Trimming pared 3 bases from V and 3 bases from J, leaving 6 bases between. This CDR3 is 12 amino acids long. Germline assignment: CDR1 KGHSH and CDR2 LQKENI. CDR3 in amino acids: CASSPNDYEQYF. The CDR3 DNA follows: TGTGCCAGCTCACCGAATGACTACGAGCAGTACTTC.

This clone was observed a handful of times. The chain carries TRBV5-8 and TRBJ2-2; D gene ambiguous. V lost 7 bases and J 5 bases, leaving 21 bases between the germline ends. The CDR3 sequence is 16 residues long. The germline CDR1 and CDR2 sequences are SGHTS and YDEGEE. CDR3 region: CASPPRRDYRTGELFF. The CDR3 DNA sequence: TGTGCCAGCCCCCCTCGAAGGGATTATAGAACCGGGGAGCTGTTTTTT.

The chain joins TRBV5-5 to TRBJ2-3, with TRBD2 identical over 8 bases. CDR3 size: 15 residues. The J segment lost 5 bases and the V segment lost 3 bases, leaving 8 bases of the junction unmatched. Germline CDR1 and CDR2: SGHKS and YYEKEE (reference sequence). CDR3 in amino acids: CASSSGGAGEDTQYF. For the CDR3, the DNA is TGTGCCAGCAGCTCCGGGGGGGCTGGGGAAGATACGCAGTATTTT.

This clone has just a few counts. V gene TRBV10-3 combines with J gene TRBJ2-5; possibly TRBD1 or TRBD2 for D (6 bases each). Trimming shortened V by 0 bases and J by 6 bases, and 11 bases separated the two germline ends. Looked up from germline, CDR1 is ENHRY and CDR2 is SYGVKD. This CDR3 is 14 amino acids long. The DNA for the CDR3 is TGTGCCATCAGTGAGTCGGAGGGGGTCAAGACCCAGTACTTC. As protein: CAISESEGVKTQYF.

This chain uses TRBV19 with TRBJ1-5, with unresolved D. Germline CDR1 reads LNHDA; CDR2 reads SQIVND (reference sequence). The CDR3 spans 15 residues. V was pared by 3 bases and J by 5 bases, with 14 bases between. CDR3 in amino acids: CASSMAKRPDQPQHF. The DNA of the CDR3 is TGTGCCAGTAGTATGGCCAAAAGGCCCGATCAGCCCCAGCATTTT.

The CDR3 is CASSLVRGLSNTEAFF. CDR3 DNA sequence: TGTGCCAGCAGCTTGGTTAGGGGGCTATCGAACACTGAAGCTTTCTTT. The V gene is TRBV5-8, the J gene TRBJ1-1; 7 bases are a match to TRBD1. CDR1 and CDR2 from the germline V gene are SGHTS and YDEGEE. The CDR3 extends over 16 amino acids. V shed 0 bases, J shed 1 base, and the junction held 6 bases outside the gene matches.